The 25 T cell receptor beta chains reported below all come from one sample, sequenced in a study of identical twins. TCRdb itself ran the 5' RACE reads through MiXCR, one entry per CDR3 protein. The sample yields some 790,000 distinct CDR3 sequences, 15% to 20% seen once. These same data were also listed under a study on T cells expressing NK-cell markers.

The sequenced sample was PBMCs. The source of these receptors is a young woman in good health.

The chain is built from TRBV5-1 and TRBJ2-7, with 8 bases that match TRBD1. Germline-derived CDR1 and CDR2 are SGHRS and YFSETQ. The CDR3 has 15 amino acids. V lost 2 bases to trimming and J lost 3 bases; unmatched junction nucleotides: 7. CDR3 loop: CASSLGDRYGYEQYF. The CDR3 coding sequence is TGCGCCAGCAGCTTAGGGGACAGGTATGGCTACGAGCAGTACTTC.

This clonotype was counted only a few times. The chain employs TRBV11-2 and TRBJ2-3; D remains unclear. The V and J ends lost 3 bases and 0 bases respectively, with 10 bases between them. The CDR3 runs to 15 residues. Germline-derived CDR1 and CDR2 are SGHAT and FQNNGV. The CDR3, as DNA: TGTGCCAGCAGCTTTGTTGGCGATAGCACAGATACGCAGTATTTT. Translating it yields CASSFVGDSTDTQYF.

The genes are TRBV29-1 and TRBJ1-1, with D possibly being TRBD1 (6 bases). The length of the CDR3 is 15 residues. Trimming shortened V by 5 bases and J by 1 base, and 17 bases separated the two germline ends. The germline V gene encodes CDR1 SQVTM and CDR2 ANQGSEA. The CDR3 DNA reads TGCAGCGTTCCGCGGGACACAAGAGGGAACACTGAAGCTTTCTTT. Its translation is CSVPRDTRGNTEAFF.

The chain has TRBV29-1 and TRBJ2-2; D is unresolved. The length of the CDR3 is 15 residues. V dropped 5 bases and J dropped 4 bases, with 17 bases sitting between them. Germline lookup yields CDR1 SQVTM and CDR2 ANQGSEA. Written as DNA, the CDR3 is TGCAGCGTTCTCCAGTCCCCTTTTCTCACCGGGGAGCTGTTTTTT. Its translation is CSVLQSPFLTGELFF.

This clonotype was seen a few times. The gene calls are TRBV10-3 and TRBJ1-5; D perhaps matches TRBD1 (5 bases). Trimming left V 7 bases short and J 5 bases short, with 12 bases between. Germline CDR1 and CDR2: ENHRY and SYGVKD. The CDR3 extends over 13 amino acids. CDR3 sequence reads: CAIKGHMDQPQHF. The DNA of the CDR3 is TGTGCCATCAAGGGGCATATGGATCAGCCCCAGCATTTT.

This sequence joins TRBV28 and TRBJ1-4, with a possible D match to TRBD1 (5 bases). CDR1 and CDR2 from the germline V gene are MDHEN and SYDVKM. The CDR3 runs 14 residues. Trimming removed 8 bases at V and 7 bases at J, with 17 bases between. CDR3 nucleotides: TGTGCCAGCTTGAGCGGGACTTGGGGTGAAAAACTGTTTTTT. Translating it yields CASLSGTWGEKLFF. The full variable domain, completed using reference TRBV28 and TRBJ1-4, is DVKVTQSSRYLVKRTGEKVFLECVQDMDHENMFWYRQDPGLGLRLIYFSYDVKMKEKGDIPEGYSVSREKKERFSLILESASTNQTSMYLCASLSGTWGEKLFFGSGTQLSVL.

The gene calls are TRBV4-2 and TRBJ2-7; D may be TRBD2 (6 bases). Germline CDR1 reads LGHNA; CDR2 reads YNFKEQ. This CDR3 has 15 amino acids. Trimming removed 3 bases at V and 2 bases at J, with 14 bases between. The CDR3 DNA reads as TGTGCCAGCAGCCAGGGCGCGGGGAACCCCTACGAGCAGTACTTC. Its translation: CASSQGAGNPYEQYF.

The chain combines TRBV7-2 with TRBJ2-5; 8 bases map to TRBD1. J gave up 8 bases and V 2 bases, and 7 bases lay outside the gene matches. Germline CDR1 SGHTA, CDR2 FQGNSA. This CDR3 spans 14 amino acids. CDR3: CASSLRRQGTTQYF. The CDR3 DNA reads as TGTGCCAGCAGCTTAAGGCGACAGGGGACTACCCAGTACTTC.

The chain joins TRBV29-1 to TRBJ2-5, with 9 nucleotides matching TRBD1. Germline V gene lookup returns CDR1 SQVTM and CDR2 ANQGSEA. V lost 6 bases, J lost 5 bases, and 7 bases stayed unmatched. The CDR3 covers 13 residues. This chain's CDR3 is CSVHRGLSETQYF. CDR3 nucleotides: TGCAGCGTCCACAGGGGGCTTAGTGAGACCCAGTACTTC. The whole variable domain, remainder taken from reference TRBV29-1 and TRBJ2-5, is SAVISQKPSRDICQRGTSLTIQCQVDSQVTMMFWYRQQPGQSLTLIATANQGSEATYESGFVIDKFPISRPNLTFSTLTVSNMSPEDSSIYLCSVHRGLSETQYFGPGTRLLVL.

This clonotype was counted a few times. This chain connects TRBV5-5 to TRBJ1-4; D is undetermined. CDR3 size: 16 residues. Trimming took 5 bases from V and 5 from J, leaving 19 bases between them. Per the germline V gene, CDR1 is SGHKS and CDR2 is YYEKEE (reference sequence). CDR3 amino acids: CASRDGAGRLNEKLFF. The CDR3 coding sequence is TGTGCCAGCAGAGATGGAGCAGGCCGGTTAAATGAAAAACTGTTTTTT.

This sequence joins TRBV20-1 and TRBJ1-2; D unresolved. The CDR3 loop spans 16 amino acids. Germline values: CDR1 DFQATT, CDR2 SNEGSKA (reference sequence). V lost 0 bases, J lost 0 bases, and 14 bases lay in between. CDR3 sequence reads: CSARDLRATTNYGYTF. CDR3 bases: TGCAGTGCTAGAGATTTGAGGGCAACGACTAACTATGGCTACACCTTC.

This chain connects TRBV5-1 to TRBJ2-5; 8 nucleotides agree with TRBD1. The J segment lost 5 bases and the V segment lost 7 bases, leaving 7 bases of the junction unmatched. The CDR3 length is 13 residues. Germline lookup yields CDR1 SGHRS and CDR2 YFSETQ. The CDR3 is CASAQGARETQYF. CDR3 in DNA: TGCGCCAGCGCTCAGGGGGCTCGGGAGACCCAGTACTTC.

There are many counts of this clonotype. This chain links TRBV7-9 with TRBJ1-2, with a possible D match to TRBD1 (6 bases). CDR3 length: 13 amino acids. The V end was cut by 4 bases, the J end by 4 bases, with 10 bases between. Germline CDR1 and CDR2: SEHNR and FQNEAQ (reference sequence). CDR3 coding DNA: TGTGCCAGCAGCTCCGGGACACCCTATGGCTACACCTTC. This translates into CASSSGTPYGYTF.

This clonotype was seen a handful of times. This chain uses TRBV5-1 with TRBJ1-4; 7 positions agree with TRBD1. Losses at the gene ends were 4 bases for V and 8 bases for J; bases not matched to a gene: 11. CDR1 is SGHRS, CDR2 YFSETQ, per germline. The CDR3 extends over 15 amino acids. The CDR3 DNA reads TGCGCCAGCAGCCGTCGGCAGGGGGTCGGGGAAAAACTGTTTTTT. Residues: CASSRRQGVGEKLFF.

The chain recombines TRBV13 with TRBJ2-5; D remains ambiguous. There are 12 residues in the CDR3. V was pared by 2 bases and J by 4 bases, with 5 bases between. Per the germline V gene, CDR1 is PRHDT and CDR2 is FYEKMQ (reference sequence). The DNA of the CDR3 is TGTGCCAGCAGCTTATTCCGAGAGACCCAGTACTTC. This codes for CASSLFRETQYF.

The chain carries TRBV15 and TRBJ1-2; D gene uncertain. The V end was cut by 0 bases, the J end by 4 bases, with 12 bases between. CDR3 length: 15 residues. Germline V lookup: CDR1 LNHNV, CDR2 YYDKDF (reference sequence). CDR3 sequence (DNA): TGTGCCACCAGCAGAGATCGCACACCTTCCTATGGCTACACCTTC. Amino acids: CATSRDRTPSYGYTF.

This rearrangement joins TRBV7-9 to TRBJ2-7, with 8 bases lining up with TRBD1. The CDR3 loop spans 17 amino acids. The V gene end was trimmed by 3 bases and the J gene end by 5 bases; junction bases not matched to a gene: 15. Germline CDR1 reads SEHNR; CDR2 reads FQNEAQ (reference sequence). The CDR3 spells CASSFSRPRTGKNEQYF. CDR3 in DNA: TGTGCCAGCAGCTTTTCTCGGCCCAGGACAGGGAAAAACGAGCAGTACTTC.

This clonotype came up a few times. CDR3 sequence (DNA): TGCGCCAGCAGTACCATCCTTGAGGCCGAAGCTTTCTTT. It codes for CASSTILEAEAFF. The genes are TRBV10-1 and TRBJ1-1; D call uncertain. This CDR3 has 13 amino acids. Germline-derived CDR1 and CDR2 are WNHNN and SYGVQD (reference sequence). V was clipped by 5 bases and J by 8 bases, with 15 bases between them.

This clonotype was counted only a few times. V usage is TRBV29-1 and J usage is TRBJ1-1; D remains unclear. The V gene's germline CDR1 is SQVTM and CDR2 ANQGSEA. The CDR3 loop spans 12 amino acids. V shed 6 bases and J shed 1 base, with 9 bases lying between them. The DNA of the CDR3 is TGCAGCGTACGACACCCGAACACTGAAGCTTTCTTT. Protein: CSVRHPNTEAFF.

This clonotype was detected many times. The V and J genes are TRBV12-3 or TRBV12-4 and TRBJ2-7; D is undetermined. Trimming pared 0 bases from V and 4 bases from J, leaving 4 bases between. CDR3 size: 12 residues. The CDR3 protein is CASSLALYEQYF. The CDR3 DNA follows: TGTGCCAGCAGTTTAGCGCTGTACGAGCAGTACTTC.

The chain employs TRBV20-1 and TRBJ2-3; 9 bases fit TRBD2. Germline-derived CDR1 and CDR2 are DFQATT and SNEGSKA (reference sequence). This CDR3 region has 15 residues. The junction had 7 bases not matched to a gene; V was cut back by 3 bases and J by 3 bases. The CDR3 loop is CSASPLRGGTDTQYF. In nucleotides, the CDR3 is TGCAGTGCTAGCCCTTTGCGGGGGGGGACAGATACGCAGTATTTT.

This clonotype was counted a few times. The V gene is TRBV20-1, the J gene TRBJ2-5; D perhaps matches TRBD2 (5 bases). The germline V gene encodes CDR1 DFQATT and CDR2 SNEGSKA (reference sequence). The V end was cut by 7 bases, the J end by 5 bases, with 11 bases between. The CDR3 sequence is 11 residues long. Here the CDR3 reads CSVGERETQYF. Written as DNA, the CDR3 is TGCAGTGTGGGTGAGCGGGAGACCCAGTACTTC.

This clonotype was seen a handful of times. The chain links TRBV20-1 to TRBJ1-2; D unclear. Deletions cut 4 bases from V and 2 bases from J, with 5 bases between. This CDR3 region has 11 residues. Germline V gene sequence: CDR1 DFQATT, CDR2 SNEGSKA (reference sequence). The CDR3 reads CSANRNYGYTF. DNA for the CDR3: TGCAGTGCTAACAGAAACTATGGCTACACCTTC.

Remarks on this clonotype: A much larger clone lies a single base off, so this may be a read error. The V call is TRBV3-1, the J call TRBJ2-1, with 8 bases identical to TRBD2. Per the germline V gene, CDR1 is LGHDT and CDR2 is YNNKEL (reference sequence). This CDR3 comprises 14 residues. The V and J ends lost 7 bases and 4 bases, in that order; junction bases with no gene match: 6. The DNA of the CDR3 is TGTGCCAGCAACCAGGAGCGGGGGTACAATGAGCAGTTCTTC. It encodes CASNQERGYNEQFF.

This clonotype was detected only a few times. V and J are TRBV27 and TRBJ1-1; perhaps TRBD1 as D (6 bases). The CDR3 covers 14 residues. V was pared by 6 bases and J by 5 bases, with 16 bases between. Germline lookup yields CDR1 MNHEY and CDR2 SMNVEV (reference sequence). The CDR3 coding sequence is TGTGCCAGCAGAGATTGGGGGGCAGGAACTGAAGCTTTCTTT. Its protein product is CASRDWGAGTEAFF.